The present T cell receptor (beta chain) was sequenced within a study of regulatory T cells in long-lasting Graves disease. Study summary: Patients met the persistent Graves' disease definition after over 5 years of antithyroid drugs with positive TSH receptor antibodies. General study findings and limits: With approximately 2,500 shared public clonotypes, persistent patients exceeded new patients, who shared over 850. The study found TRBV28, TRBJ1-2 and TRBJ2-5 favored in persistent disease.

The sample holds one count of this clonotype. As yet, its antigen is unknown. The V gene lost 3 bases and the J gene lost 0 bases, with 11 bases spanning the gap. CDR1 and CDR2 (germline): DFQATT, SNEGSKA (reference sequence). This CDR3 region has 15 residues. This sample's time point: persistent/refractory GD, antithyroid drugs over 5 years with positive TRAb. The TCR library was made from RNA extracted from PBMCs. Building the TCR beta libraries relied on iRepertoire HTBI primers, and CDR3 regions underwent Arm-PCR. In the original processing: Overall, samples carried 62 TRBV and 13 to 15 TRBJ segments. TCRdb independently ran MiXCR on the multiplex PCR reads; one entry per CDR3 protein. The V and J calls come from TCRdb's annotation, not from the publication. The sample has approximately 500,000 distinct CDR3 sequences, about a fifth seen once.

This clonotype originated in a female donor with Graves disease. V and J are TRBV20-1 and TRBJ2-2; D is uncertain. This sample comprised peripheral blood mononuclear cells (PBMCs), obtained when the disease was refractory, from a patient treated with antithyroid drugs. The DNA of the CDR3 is TGCAGTGCTAGGCGGAGTAGTTCGAACACCGGGGAGCTGTTTTTT. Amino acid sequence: CSARRSSSNTGELFF.